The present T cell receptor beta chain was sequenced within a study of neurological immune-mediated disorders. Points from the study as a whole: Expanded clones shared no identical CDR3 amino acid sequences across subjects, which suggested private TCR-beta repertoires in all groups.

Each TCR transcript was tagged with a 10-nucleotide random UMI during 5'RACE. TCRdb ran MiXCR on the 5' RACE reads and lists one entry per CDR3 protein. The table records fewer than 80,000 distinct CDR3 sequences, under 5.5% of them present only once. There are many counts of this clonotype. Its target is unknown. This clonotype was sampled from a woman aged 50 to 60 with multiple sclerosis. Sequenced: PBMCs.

The CDR3 reads CASSLVARGYTGELFF. The CDR3, as DNA: TGCGCCAGCAGCTTGGTCGCCAGGGGGTACACCGGGGAGCTGTTTTTT. The chain combines TRBV5-1 with TRBJ2-2, with 7 bases that match TRBD1. The CDR3 totals 16 residues. V trimming: 0 bases; J trimming: 3 bases; junction bases outside the gene matches: 5. From germline, CDR1 is SGHRS and CDR2 YFSETQ.